This T cell receptor (beta chain) derives from a study of T cell responses to AZD1222 COVID-19 vaccine. General study findings and limits: Repertoire samples came only from after the peak T cell response.

This table comes from immunoSEQ multiplex PCR, and its TCRdb copy is limited to in-frame clones, with some not included. The repertoire holds approximately 190,000 clones, around 90% seen once, with 0.99% in the top ten. A single count supports this clone. No antigen is known for it. V lost 3 bases, J lost 0 bases, and 15 bases lay in between. In germline, CDR1 is SGHTA, CDR2 FQGTGA. The CDR3 sequence is 16 residues long. The chain employs TRBV7-3 and TRBJ2-7; D perhaps matches TRBD2 (5 bases). The receptor was derived from an adult in good health. The sequenced sample was peripheral blood, obtained on day 0 of AZD1222 vaccination. The CDR3 loop is CASSLGAGLPSYEQYF. CDR3 in DNA: TGTGCCAGCAGCTTGGGCGCCGGACTGCCCTCCTACGAGCAGTACTTC.